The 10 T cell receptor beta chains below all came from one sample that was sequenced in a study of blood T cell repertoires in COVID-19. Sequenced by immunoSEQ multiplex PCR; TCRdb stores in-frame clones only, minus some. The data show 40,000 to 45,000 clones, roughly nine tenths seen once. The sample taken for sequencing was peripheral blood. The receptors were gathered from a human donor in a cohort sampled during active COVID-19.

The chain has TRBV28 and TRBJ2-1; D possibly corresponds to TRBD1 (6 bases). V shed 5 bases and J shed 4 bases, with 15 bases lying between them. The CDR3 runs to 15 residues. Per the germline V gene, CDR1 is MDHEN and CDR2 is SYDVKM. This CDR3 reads CASSLQTGGYNEQFF. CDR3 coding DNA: TGTGCCAGCAGTCTCCAGACAGGCGGATACAATGAGCAGTTCTTC.

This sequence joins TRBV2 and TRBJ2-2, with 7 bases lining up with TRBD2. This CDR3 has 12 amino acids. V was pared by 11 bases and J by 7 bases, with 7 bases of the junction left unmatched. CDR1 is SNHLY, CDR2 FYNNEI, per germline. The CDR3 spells CAALGRSGELFF. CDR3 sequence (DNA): TGTGCCGCGCTCGGGAGGAGCGGGGAGCTGTTTTTT.

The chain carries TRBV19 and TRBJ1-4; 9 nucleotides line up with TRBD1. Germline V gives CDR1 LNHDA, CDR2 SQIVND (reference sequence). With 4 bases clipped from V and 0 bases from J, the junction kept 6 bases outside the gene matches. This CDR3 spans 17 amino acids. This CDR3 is CASSKRDRASTNEKLFF. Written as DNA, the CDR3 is TGTGCCAGTAGTAAACGGGACAGGGCTTCAACTAATGAAAAACTGTTTTTT.

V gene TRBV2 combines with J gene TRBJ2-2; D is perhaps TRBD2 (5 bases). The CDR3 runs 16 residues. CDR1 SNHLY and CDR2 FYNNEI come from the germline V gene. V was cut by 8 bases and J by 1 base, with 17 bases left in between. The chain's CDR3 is CASVTRAQQNTGELFF. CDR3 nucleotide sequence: TGTGCCAGCGTAACGAGGGCCCAACAGAACACCGGGGAGCTGTTTTTT.

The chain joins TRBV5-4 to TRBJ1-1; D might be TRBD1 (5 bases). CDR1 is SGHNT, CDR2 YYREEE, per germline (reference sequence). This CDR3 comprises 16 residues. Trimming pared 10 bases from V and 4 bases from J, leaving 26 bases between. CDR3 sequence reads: CACTWRWVGDFTEAFF. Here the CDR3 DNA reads TGTGCCTGTACCTGGAGGTGGGTAGGGGACTTCACTGAAGCTTTCTTT.

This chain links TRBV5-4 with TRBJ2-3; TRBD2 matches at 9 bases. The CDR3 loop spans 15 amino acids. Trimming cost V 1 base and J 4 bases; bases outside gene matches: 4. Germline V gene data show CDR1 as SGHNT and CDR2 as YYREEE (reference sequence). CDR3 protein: CASSLTSGSADTQYF. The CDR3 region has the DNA TGTGCCAGCAGCTTGACTAGCGGGTCTGCAGATACGCAGTATTTT. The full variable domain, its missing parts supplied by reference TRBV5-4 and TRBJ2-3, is ETGVTQSPTHLIKTRGQQVTLRCSSQSGHNTVSWYQQALGQGPQFIFQYYREEENGRGNFPPRFSGLQFPNYSSELNVNALELDDSALYLCASSLTSGSADTQYFGPGTRLTVL.

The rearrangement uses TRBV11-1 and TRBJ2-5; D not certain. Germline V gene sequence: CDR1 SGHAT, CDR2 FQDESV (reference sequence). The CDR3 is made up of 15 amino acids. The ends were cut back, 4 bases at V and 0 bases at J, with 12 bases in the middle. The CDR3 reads CASSSWPVDQETQYF. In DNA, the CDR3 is TGTGCCAGCAGCTCCTGGCCCGTGGACCAAGAGACCCAGTACTTC.

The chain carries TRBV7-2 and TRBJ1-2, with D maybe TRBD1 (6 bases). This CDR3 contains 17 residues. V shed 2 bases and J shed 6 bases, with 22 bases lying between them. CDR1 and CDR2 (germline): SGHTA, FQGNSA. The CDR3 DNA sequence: TGTGCCAGCAGCTTACTGGGACACAGGGCCCCTCCAAATGGCTACACCTTC. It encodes CASSLLGHRAPPNGYTF.

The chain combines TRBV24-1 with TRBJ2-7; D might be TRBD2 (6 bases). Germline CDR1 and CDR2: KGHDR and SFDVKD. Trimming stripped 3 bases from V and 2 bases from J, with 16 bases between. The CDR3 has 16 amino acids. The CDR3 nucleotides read TGTGCCACCAGTGATCTACCGACTAGTGGGACCTACGAGCAGTACTTC. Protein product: CATSDLPTSGTYEQYF.

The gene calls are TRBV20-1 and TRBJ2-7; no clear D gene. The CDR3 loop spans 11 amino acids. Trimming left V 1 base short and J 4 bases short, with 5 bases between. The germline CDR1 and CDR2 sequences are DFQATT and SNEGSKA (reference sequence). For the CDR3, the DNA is TGCAGTGCTAGAGTTTTATACGAGCAGTACTTC. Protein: CSARVLYEQYF.